The 2 T cell receptor beta chains in this list originate from one sample, sequenced in a study of blood T cell repertoires in COVID-19. The repertoire was sequenced with immunoSEQ multiplex PCR; TCRdb's copy has only in-frame clones and lacks some. The data contain hundreds of thousands of clones, approximately 92% of them seen just once; the ten biggest clones take up 1% to 1.3%. Sequencing used PBMCs or T cells enriched from blood (not recorded which). The receptors shown here come from a man in his thirties or forties who had recovered from COVID-19.

DNA for the CDR3: TGTGCCAGCAGCGACAGGACATACTACGAGCAGTACTTC. It yields the protein CASSDRTYYEQYF. This chain joins TRBV7-8 and TRBJ2-7; D may be TRBD1 (6 bases). V lost 5 bases to trimming and J lost 3 bases, with 11 bases between them. The CDR3 sequence is 13 residues long. Germline CDR1 and CDR2: SGHVS and FQNEAQ.

This clone was observed a few times. The V call is TRBV6-4, the J call TRBJ2-1; 9 positions match TRBD2. V was pared by 4 bases and J by 9 bases, with 7 bases of the junction left unmatched. Germline CDR1 and CDR2: MRHNA and SNTAGT. The CDR3 loop spans 14 amino acids. CDR3: CASSASGIPREQFF. The CDR3 nucleotides read TGTGCCAGCAGTGCTAGCGGGATCCCCCGTGAGCAGTTCTTC.